This TCR beta chain was captured in a study of CD8+ T cells in alopecia areata. As for the study in general: Scalp area affected, as a percentage, set the severity score of treated patients.

Study results and caveats: Mice gave a clearer picture of TCR sharing than patients did, possibly for HLA-related reasons. Researchers report lesional scalp, most notably alopecia totalis/universalis, outstripped normal scalp in clonality.

From germline, CDR1 is MNHEY and CDR2 SMNVEV (reference sequence). This CDR3 has 15 residues. Trimming took off 2 bases at V and 2 bases at J, with 9 bases between the two ends. Isolated RNA was reverse transcribed into cDNA used as the sequencing template. Sequenced by immunoSEQ multiplex PCR; TCRdb stores in-frame clones only, minus some. This sample carries 200,000 to 250,000 clones, approximately 67% of them seen once, and the ten largest clones take 1.2%. Treatment indicated: oral pan-JAK inhibitor, 5-10 mg twice daily. Collected material from alopecia areata patients comprised lesional scalp punch biopsies and peripheral blood. Concerning this clone: Its antigen is still unknown.

The sequencing used CD4+ T cells sorted from blood, collected around week 44, from a patient treated with tofacitinib. This clonotype was sampled from a human donor with alopecia areata. The chain has TRBV27 and TRBJ2-2; D is unclear. CDR3 nucleotide sequence: TGTGCCAGCAGTTTAAGGCAGACAAACACCGGGGAGCTGTTTTTT. It yields the protein CASSLRQTNTGELFF.